This paragraph reports one TCR beta chain. The data belong to a study of blood T cell repertoires in COVID-19. V was pared by 5 bases and J by 5 bases, with 5 bases of the junction left unmatched. CDR3 size: 14 residues. Germline V gene sequence: CDR1 SGHRS, CDR2 YFSETQ. Produced via immunoSEQ multiplex PCR; TCRdb's table is partial and in-frame only. The table shows almost 350,000 clones, with more than 70% occurring only once. The sequence derives from a woman aged 25-40 years who had been exposed to COVID-19. This sequence joins TRBV5-1 and TRBJ1-3; 9 nucleotides align to TRBD1. Sequenced input: PBMCs or T cells enriched from blood (not recorded which). The CDR3 DNA reads as TGCGCCAGCAGTCATGGGACAGGGAGAAACACCATATATTTT. Translation: CASSHGTGRNTIYF.